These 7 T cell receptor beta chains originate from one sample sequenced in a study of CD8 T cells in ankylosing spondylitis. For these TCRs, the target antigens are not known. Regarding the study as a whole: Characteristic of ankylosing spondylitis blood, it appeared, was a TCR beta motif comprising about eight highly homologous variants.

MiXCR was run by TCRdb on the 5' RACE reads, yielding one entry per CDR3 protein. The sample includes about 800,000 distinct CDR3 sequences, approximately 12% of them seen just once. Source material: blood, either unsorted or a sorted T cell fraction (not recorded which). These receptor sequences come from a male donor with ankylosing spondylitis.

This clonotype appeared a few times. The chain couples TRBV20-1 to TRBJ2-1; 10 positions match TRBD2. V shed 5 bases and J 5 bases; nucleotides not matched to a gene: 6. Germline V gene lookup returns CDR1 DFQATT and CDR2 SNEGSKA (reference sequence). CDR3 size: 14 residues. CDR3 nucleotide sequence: TGCAGTGCTCACCTAGCGGGAGCTAACAATGAGCAGTTCTTC. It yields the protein CSAHLAGANNEQFF.

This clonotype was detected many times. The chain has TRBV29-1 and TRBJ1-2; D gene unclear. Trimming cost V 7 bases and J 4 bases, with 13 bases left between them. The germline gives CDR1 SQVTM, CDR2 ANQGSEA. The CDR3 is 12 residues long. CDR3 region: CSAGQGGYGYTF. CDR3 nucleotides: TGCAGCGCCGGTCAAGGCGGCTATGGCTACACCTTC.

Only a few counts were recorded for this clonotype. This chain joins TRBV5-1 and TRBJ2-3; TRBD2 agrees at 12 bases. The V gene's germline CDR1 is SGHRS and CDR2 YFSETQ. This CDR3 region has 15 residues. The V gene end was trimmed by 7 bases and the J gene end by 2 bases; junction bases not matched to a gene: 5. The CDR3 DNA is TGCGCCAGCCGGACTAGCGGGGCCCTCACAGATACGCAGTATTTT. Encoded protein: CASRTSGALTDTQYF.

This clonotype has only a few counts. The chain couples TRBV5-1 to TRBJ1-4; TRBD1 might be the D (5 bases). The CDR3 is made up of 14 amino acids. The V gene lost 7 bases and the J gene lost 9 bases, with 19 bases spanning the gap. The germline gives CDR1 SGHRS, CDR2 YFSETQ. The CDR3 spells CASSPGGGEKKLFF. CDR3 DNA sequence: TGCGCCAGCTCCCCCGGAGGAGGGGAGAAAAAACTGTTTTTT.

The CDR3 bases are TGTGCCAGCAGTGAACAGGGATTGGACGAAAAACTGTTTTTT. Encoded protein: CASSEQGLDEKLFF. This chain connects TRBV28 to TRBJ1-4; D is possibly TRBD1 (6 bases). The germline V gene has CDR1 MDHEN and CDR2 SYDVKM. Trimming shortened V by 5 bases and J by 8 bases, and 15 bases separated the two germline ends. CDR3 length equals 14 residues.

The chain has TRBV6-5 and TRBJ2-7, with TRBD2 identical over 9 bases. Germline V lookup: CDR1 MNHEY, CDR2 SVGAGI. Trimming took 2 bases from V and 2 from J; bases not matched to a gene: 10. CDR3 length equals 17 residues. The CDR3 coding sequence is TGTGCCAGCAGTTACGGGCGGGGGGGCCTGCCCCCCTACGAGCAGTACTTC. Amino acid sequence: CASSYGRGGLPPYEQYF.

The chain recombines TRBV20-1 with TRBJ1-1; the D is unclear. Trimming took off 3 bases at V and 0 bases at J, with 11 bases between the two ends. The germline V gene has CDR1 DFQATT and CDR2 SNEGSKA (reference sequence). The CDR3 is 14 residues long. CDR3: CSASKGSLNTEAFF. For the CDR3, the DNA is TGCAGTGCTAGCAAGGGCTCACTGAACACTGAAGCTTTCTTT.